The clone carrying this TCR beta chain was counted once. The CDR3 loop spans 15 amino acids. V was clipped by 1 base and J by 5 bases, with 15 bases between them. Germline CDR1 is SGHAT and CDR2 is FQDESV (reference sequence). Time point in this sample: peripheral blood 6 weeks after treatment start. The data stem from a study of PD-L1 blockade in urothelial cancer. The overall study: A median of approximately 140,000 T cells was found in the blood samples.

Generated by immunoSEQ multiplex PCR, the TCRdb table keeps only in-frame clones and is missing some. The table lists 35,000 to 45,000 clones, more than 75% of them singletons. Sequencing was performed on PBMCs, taken around atezolizumab (anti-PD-L1) treatment. The chain is built from TRBV11-1 and TRBJ2-7; D possibly corresponds to TRBD2 (5 bases). The sequence was obtained from a man aged 40-49 years with urothelial cancer. In DNA form, the CDR3 reads TGTGCCAGCAGCTTAGATACTAGAAGCAACGACGAGCAGTACTTC. This encodes CASSLDTRSNDEQYF.